The 29 T cell receptor beta chains in this list originate from one sample, sequenced in a study of T cell responses to AZD1222 COVID-19 vaccine. The method was immunoSEQ multiplex PCR; TCRdb's version includes in-frame clones alone and lacks a portion of them. The sample has 150,000 to 200,000 clones, approximately 90% seen once. Sequences were derived from peripheral blood, sampled on day 0 of AZD1222 vaccination. All receptors derive from an adult in good health.

This clone was counted a few times. The rearrangement joins TRBV7-2 to TRBJ2-7; D not certain. Trimming removed 8 bases at V and 2 bases at J, with 19 bases between. Germline CDR1 and CDR2: SGHTA and FQGNSA. The CDR3 covers 15 residues. The CDR3 region is CASRPARAPTYEQYF. The DNA of the CDR3 is TGTGCCAGCCGACCAGCACGGGCTCCCACCTACGAGCAGTACTTC.

V and J are TRBV7-6 and TRBJ2-7, with a tentative D call TRBD2 (6 bases). Trimming shortened V by 5 bases and J by 3 bases, and 23 bases separated the two germline ends. The CDR3 loop spans 17 amino acids. In germline, CDR1 is SGHVS, CDR2 FNYEAQ. In DNA form, the CDR3 reads TGTGCCAGCAGCGCATCAGGGTTGCGGGGTATAAACTACGAGCAGTACTTC. Protein product: CASSASGLRGINYEQYF.

The CDR3 nucleotides are TGTGCCAGTAGTTTTAGGATGGATGGCTACACCTTC. Translating it yields CASSFRMDGYTF. The chain has TRBV19 and TRBJ1-2; D unresolved. The CDR3 covers 12 residues. Trimming shortened V by 5 bases and J by 6 bases, and 10 bases separated the two germline ends. Germline CDR1 is LNHDA and CDR2 is SQIVND (reference sequence). Full variable domain (missing parts from reference TRBV19 and TRBJ1-2): DGGITQSPKYLFRKEGQNVTLSCEQNLNHDAMYWYRQDPGQGLRLIYYSQIVNDFQKGDIAEGYSVSREKKESFPLTVTSAQKNPTAFYLCASSFRMDGYTFGSGTRLTVV.

The CDR3 loop is CASSLTTSGNYNEQFF. In DNA, the CDR3 is TGTGCCAGCAGCTTAACGACTAGCGGGAACTACAATGAGCAGTTCTTC. The V gene is TRBV11-2, the J gene TRBJ2-1, with 11 nucleotides matching TRBD2. The CDR3 is made up of 16 amino acids. The germline gives CDR1 SGHAT, CDR2 FQNNGV. V trimming: 2 bases; J trimming: 3 bases; junction bases outside the gene matches: 3. Based on the CDR3 plus reference TRBV11-2 and TRBJ2-1, the full variable domain is EAGVAQSPRYKIIEKRQSVAFWCNPISGHATLYWYQQILGQGPKLLIQFQNNGVVDDSQLPKDRFSAERLKGVDSTLKIQPAKLEDSAVYLCASSLTTSGNYNEQFFGPGTRLTVL.

This chain joins TRBV11-3 and TRBJ2-3; no definite D call. Germline V gene lookup returns CDR1 SGHNT and CDR2 YENEEA. V dropped 4 bases and J dropped 2 bases, with 7 bases sitting between them. This CDR3 has 13 residues. The CDR3, as DNA: TGTGCCAGCAGCTCGCCAGCCACAGATACGCAGTATTTT. Residues: CASSSPATDTQYF.

The gene calls are TRBV28 and TRBJ2-5; a weak D match, TRBD1 (6 bases). Per the germline V gene, CDR1 is MDHEN and CDR2 is SYDVKM. The V and J ends lost 7 bases and 5 bases respectively, with 23 bases between them. The CDR3 runs to 16 residues. CDR3 in DNA: TGTGCCAGCATCACCACCAGGGGCTTCACTAGGGAGACCCAGTACTTC. Translation: CASITTRGFTRETQYF.

This chain connects TRBV29-1 to TRBJ1-2; the match to TRBD1 covers 7 bases. V was pared by 1 base and J by 1 base, with 18 bases of the junction left unmatched. This CDR3 comprises 19 residues. From germline, CDR1 is SQVTM and CDR2 ANQGSEA. The DNA of the CDR3 is TGCAGCGTTGAAGGGGTTGGCTCAGGGGGGATTGCGGGTAACTATGGCTACACCTTC. This gives the protein CSVEGVGSGGIAGNYGYTF.

This chain uses TRBV28 with TRBJ1-5; D not resolved. Germline-derived CDR1 and CDR2 are MDHEN and SYDVKM. This CDR3 is 13 amino acids long. Trimming left V 5 bases short and J 4 bases short, with 9 bases between. The CDR3 reads CASSRPVNQPQHF. The CDR3 DNA reads as TGTGCCAGCAGTCGTCCCGTTAATCAGCCCCAGCATTTT.

The chain is built from TRBV29-1 and TRBJ1-3, with D possibly TRBD1 on 5 matching bases. There are 13 residues in the CDR3. V lost 6 bases and J lost 0, with 9 bases in between. Germline values: CDR1 SQVTM, CDR2 ANQGSEA. The CDR3, as DNA: TGCAGCGTGGGGGTTTCCTCTGGAAACACCATATATTTT. Its translation is CSVGVSSGNTIYF.

This clone was observed a handful of times. The rearrangement links TRBV10-1 to TRBJ2-7; no reliable D call. From germline, CDR1 is WNHNN and CDR2 SYGVQD (reference sequence). Trimming took 2 bases from V and 2 from J, leaving 10 bases between them. There are 14 residues in the CDR3. CDR3 nucleotides: TGCGCCAGCAGTGAGGGACGGATTCCCTACGAGCAGTACTTC. This codes for CASSEGRIPYEQYF.

This chain links TRBV5-4 with TRBJ2-1, with D possibly being TRBD2 (5 bases). CDR3 length: 15 residues. Trimming took 3 bases from V and 3 from J, leaving 13 bases between them. The V gene's germline CDR1 is SGHNT and CDR2 YYREEE (reference sequence). The CDR3 region has the DNA TGTGCCAGCAGCTCCTTCGATCGGGACTACAATGAGCAGTTCTTC. The encoded protein is CASSSFDRDYNEQFF.

The chain links TRBV7-9 to TRBJ2-7; possibly TRBD1 for D (6 bases). The ends were cut back, 3 bases at V and 3 bases at J, with 6 bases in the middle. The CDR3 loop spans 12 amino acids. The germline V gene has CDR1 SEHNR and CDR2 FQNEAQ (reference sequence). The CDR3 region is CASSLTGYEQYF. The CDR3, as DNA: TGTGCCAGCAGCTTGACAGGCTACGAGCAGTACTTC.

The rearrangement uses TRBV25-1 and TRBJ1-2; D is perhaps TRBD1 (6 bases). Looked up from germline, CDR1 is MGHDK and CDR2 is SYGVNS. CDR3 length: 13 residues. Trimming removed 1 base at V and 3 bases at J, with 6 bases between. CDR3 region: CASSESGDYGYTF. The CDR3 DNA reads as TGTGCCAGCAGTGAATCAGGGGACTATGGCTACACCTTC.

This clone turned up a few times. The chain is built from TRBV12-3 or TRBV12-4 and TRBJ1-4, with a possible D match to TRBD1 (6 bases). The CDR3 is 13 amino acids. V lost 2 bases to trimming and J lost 8 bases, with 9 bases between them. CDR3 amino acids: CASSLSGVEKLFF. The CDR3 region has the DNA TGTGCCAGCAGTTTATCAGGGGTGGAAAAACTGTTTTTT.

This rearrangement joins TRBV20-1 to TRBJ2-7; TRBD2 might be the D (6 bases). Germline lookup yields CDR1 DFQATT and CDR2 SNEGSKA (reference sequence). This CDR3 comprises 11 residues. Trimming took off 6 bases at V and 5 bases at J, with 11 bases between the two ends. The CDR3 loop is CSAGSTDEQYF. The CDR3 DNA reads TGCAGTGCCGGGAGTACAGACGAGCAGTACTTC.

This chain links TRBV28 with TRBJ1-4; a possible D gene is TRBD1 (6 bases). Trimming left V 4 bases short and J 8 bases short, with 14 bases between. CDR1 and CDR2 from the germline V gene are MDHEN and SYDVKM. The CDR3 has 14 residues. CDR3 sequence reads: CASSWTSQGEKLFF. The CDR3 nucleotides read TGTGCCAGCAGTTGGACCTCCCAGGGGGAAAAACTGTTTTTT.

The gene calls are TRBV6-1 and TRBJ1-5, with D maybe TRBD1 (5 bases). V was clipped by 0 bases and J by 5 bases, with 14 bases between them. CDR3 length: 16 amino acids. In germline, CDR1 is MNHNS, CDR2 SASEGT. In DNA form, the CDR3 reads TGTGCCAGCAGTGAAGCTTGGGGGGGGGATTATCAGCCCCAGCATTTT. Its protein product is CASSEAWGGDYQPQHF.

This chain connects TRBV29-1 to TRBJ2-3, with D perhaps matching TRBD1 or TRBD2 (5 bases each). V was shortened by 7 bases and J by 5 bases, with 13 bases between the two germline ends. The CDR3 loop spans 12 amino acids. Germline values: CDR1 SQVTM, CDR2 ANQGSEA. CDR3 loop: CSGGDQGDTQYF. CDR3 nucleotides: TGCAGCGGGGGAGATCAGGGAGATACGCAGTATTTT.

CDR3 sequence (DNA): TGTGCCAGCAGCGTAGTTGGGGTCAGAGGAGAGACCCAGTACTTC. Its protein is CASSVVGVRGETQYF. The V call is TRBV9, the J call TRBJ2-5; D is undetermined. The CDR3 loop spans 15 amino acids. The germline V gene encodes CDR1 SGDLS and CDR2 YYNGEE. Trimming left V 0 bases short and J 4 bases short, with 13 bases between.

The gene calls are TRBV28 and TRBJ1-1; TRBD1 matches 8 bases. Germline lookup yields CDR1 MDHEN and CDR2 SYDVKM. The CDR3 runs 15 residues. Trimming removed 4 bases from V and 5 bases from J; junction bases left unmatched: 9. CDR3 sequence: CASSSPGQGYTEAFF. DNA for the CDR3: TGTGCCAGCAGTTCTCCCGGACAGGGTTATACTGAAGCTTTCTTT.

The rearrangement links TRBV24-1 to TRBJ2-1; 11 bases line up with TRBD2. With 7 bases clipped from V and 3 bases from J, the junction kept 4 bases outside the gene matches. CDR1 is KGHDR, CDR2 SFDVKD, per germline. The CDR3 length is 15 residues. The CDR3 region is CATSGGTSGYNEQFF. Written as DNA, the CDR3 is TGTGCCACCAGCGGAGGGACTAGCGGCTACAATGAGCAGTTCTTC.

This sequence joins TRBV13 and TRBJ2-4; D is unresolved. The germline V gene has CDR1 PRHDT and CDR2 FYEKMQ (reference sequence). The CDR3 consists of 17 residues. Trimming cost V 2 bases and J 0 bases, with 14 bases left between them. This chain's CDR3 is CASSLSRKFIAKNIQYF. The DNA of the CDR3 is TGTGCCAGCAGCTTAAGCCGGAAGTTTATAGCCAAAAACATTCAGTACTTC. The full variable domain, with the rest looked up from reference TRBV13 and TRBJ2-4, is AAGVIQSPRHLIKEKRETATLKCYPIPRHDTVYWYQQGPGQDPQFLISFYEKMQSDKGSIPDRFSAQQFSDYHSELNMSSLELGDSALYFCASSLSRKFIAKNIQYFGAGTRLSVL.

The chain joins TRBV5-6 to TRBJ2-3, with 15 bases identical to TRBD2. The CDR3 length is 18 residues. The germline gives CDR1 SGHDT, CDR2 YYEEEE. V shed 2 bases, J shed 0 bases, and the junction held 4 bases outside the gene matches. Here the CDR3 DNA reads TGTGCCAGCAGCTTACCGGGACTAGCGGGGGGCAGCACAGATACGCAGTATTTT. This codes for CASSLPGLAGGSTDTQYF.

This chain uses TRBV5-1 with TRBJ1-1; tentatively, D is TRBD1 (6 bases). The CDR3 is made up of 14 amino acids. V lost 1 base, J lost 7 bases, and 14 bases lay in between. Germline CDR1 is SGHRS and CDR2 is YFSETQ. DNA for the CDR3: TGCGCCAGCAGCTTGTTTACGACAGGCCGTGAAGCTTTCTTT. Residues: CASSLFTTGREAFF. The full variable domain, in which reference TRBV5-1 and TRBJ1-1 provide the parts outside the CDR3, is KAGVTQTPRYLIKTRGQQVTLSCSPISGHRSVSWYQQTPGQGLQFLFEYFSETQRNKGNFPGRFSGRQFSNSRSEMNVSTLELGDSALYLCASSLFTTGREAFFGQGTRLTVV.

The V call is TRBV15, the J call TRBJ2-7; 7 nucleotides align to TRBD1. Germline lookup yields CDR1 LNHNV and CDR2 YYDKDF (reference sequence). CDR3 length: 13 amino acids. Germline trimming cut 4 bases from V and 4 bases from J; bases unmatched to any gene: 4. CDR3 sequence: CATSIGTAYEQYF. The CDR3 nucleotides are TGTGCCACCAGCATCGGGACAGCGTACGAGCAGTACTTC.

This clone was recorded only once. The chain couples TRBV4-3 to TRBJ1-2; the D is unclear. Germline V lookup: CDR1 LGHNA, CDR2 YSLEER. This CDR3 region has 14 residues. Trimming took off 0 bases at V and 6 bases at J, with 11 bases between the two ends. The CDR3 spells CASSQDRVSDGYTF. The CDR3, as DNA: TGCGCCAGCAGCCAAGATCGGGTATCTGATGGCTACACCTTC.

The V gene is TRBV5-1, the J gene TRBJ2-1; maybe TRBD1 (6 bases). V dropped 4 bases and J dropped 5 bases, with 10 bases sitting between them. The CDR3 is 13 residues long. Germline CDR1 SGHRS, CDR2 YFSETQ. The CDR3 sequence: CASSPDRNNEQFF. CDR3 sequence (DNA): TGCGCCAGCAGCCCGGACAGAAACAATGAGCAGTTCTTC. The entire variable domain, with the rest obtained from reference TRBV5-1 and TRBJ2-1, is as follows: KAGVTQTPRYLIKTRGQQVTLSCSPISGHRSVSWYQQTPGQGLQFLFEYFSETQRNKGNFPGRFSGRQFSNSRSEMNVSTLELGDSALYLCASSPDRNNEQFFGPGTRLTVL.

This clone was recorded once. The chain is built from TRBV9 and TRBJ2-3, with D unresolved. From germline, CDR1 is SGDLS and CDR2 YYNGEE. The V gene lost 0 bases and the J gene lost 2 bases, with 4 bases spanning the gap. This CDR3 is 13 amino acids long. The CDR3 here is CASSVAFTDTQYF. In DNA form, the CDR3 reads TGTGCCAGCAGCGTAGCATTCACAGATACGCAGTATTTT. The whole variable domain, remainder taken from reference TRBV9 and TRBJ2-3, is DSGVTQTPKHLITATGQRVTLRCSPRSGDLSVYWYQQSLDQGLQFLIQYYNGEERAKGNILERFSAQQFPDLHSELNLSSLELGDSALYFCASSVAFTDTQYFGPGTRLTVL.

The chain uses TRBV9 and TRBJ1-6; 8 positions match TRBD1. This CDR3 has 14 amino acids. Unmatched junction bases numbered 8, after V lost 4 bases and J lost 11 bases. Germline-derived CDR1 and CDR2 are SGDLS and YYNGEE. The CDR3 protein is CASSPRTGQAPLHF. The CDR3 nucleotides read TGTGCCAGCAGCCCACGGACAGGGCAGGCACCCCTCCACTTT.